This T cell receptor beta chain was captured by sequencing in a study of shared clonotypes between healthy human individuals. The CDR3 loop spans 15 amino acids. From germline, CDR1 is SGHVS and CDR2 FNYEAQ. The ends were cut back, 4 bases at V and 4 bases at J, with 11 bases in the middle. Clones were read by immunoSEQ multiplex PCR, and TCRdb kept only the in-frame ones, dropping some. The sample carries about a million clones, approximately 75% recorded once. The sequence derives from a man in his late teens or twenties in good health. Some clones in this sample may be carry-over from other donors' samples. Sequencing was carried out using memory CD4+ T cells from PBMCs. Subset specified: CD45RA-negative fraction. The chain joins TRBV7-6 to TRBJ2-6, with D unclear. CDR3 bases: TGTGCCAGCAGCTCCGACCGTCCAGGGGCCAACGTCCTGACTTTC. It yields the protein CASSSDRPGANVLTF.